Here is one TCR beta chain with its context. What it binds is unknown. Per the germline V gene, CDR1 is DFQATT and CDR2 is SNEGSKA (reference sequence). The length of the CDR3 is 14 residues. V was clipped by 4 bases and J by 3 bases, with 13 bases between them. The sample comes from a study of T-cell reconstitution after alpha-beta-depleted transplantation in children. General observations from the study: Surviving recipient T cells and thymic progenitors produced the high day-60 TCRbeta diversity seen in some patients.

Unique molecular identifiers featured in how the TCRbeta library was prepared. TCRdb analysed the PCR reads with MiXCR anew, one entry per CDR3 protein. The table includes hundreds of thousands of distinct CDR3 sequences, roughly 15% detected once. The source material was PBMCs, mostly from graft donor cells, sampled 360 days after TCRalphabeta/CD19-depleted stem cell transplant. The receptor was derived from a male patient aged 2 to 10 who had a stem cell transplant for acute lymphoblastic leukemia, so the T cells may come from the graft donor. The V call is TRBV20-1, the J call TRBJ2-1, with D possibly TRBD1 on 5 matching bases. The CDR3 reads CSATSWGLYNEQFF. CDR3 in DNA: TGCAGTGCTACCTCTTGGGGCCTCTACAATGAGCAGTTCTTC.